This TCR beta chain was profiled in a study of read filtering for tumor transcriptome and immune sequencing. The CDR3 consists of 15 residues. CDR1 and CDR2 from the germline V gene are SSHAT and FNYEAQ (reference sequence). From 300 to 400 ng of RNA, a library with molecular barcoded alpha/delta and beta/gamma adaptors was made. TCRdb analysed the reads with MiXCR anew, one entry per CDR3 protein. The data contain about 48,000 distinct CDR3 sequences, about 19% of them singletons. This clonotype showed up many times. A read error may produce the germline difference seen at one junction end. Sequencing was performed on a population of CD138-negative cells sorted from bone marrow. The TCR sequence derives from a donor aged 40 or older with multiple myeloma. The chain recombines TRBV7-7 with TRBJ2-7; 8 positions agree with TRBD1. This CDR3 is CASSLGDRGPYEQYF. CDR3 DNA sequence: TGTGCTAGCAGCTTAGGAGACAGGGGACCCTACGAGCAGTACTTC. Combining the CDR3 with reference TRBV7-7 and TRBJ2-7 gives the whole variable domain GAGVSQSPRYKVTKRGQDVTLRCDPISSHATLYWYQQALGQGPEFLTYFNYEAQPDKSGLPSDRFSAERPEGSISTLTIQRTEQRDSAMYRCASSLGDRGPYEQYFGPGTRLTVT.